Below are 5 T cell receptor beta chains sequenced from a single sample in a study of T cell changes during pregnancy in multiple sclerosis (dated 2019 in TCRdb). Receptor libraries were prepared by the immunoSEQ multiplex PCR assay. Not all clones reach the TCRdb copy of this immuneACCESS table, which keeps in-frame sequences only. Checked studies attribute under half of the gap to unresolved V genes and leave the rest unexplained. In all, the sample holds over 50,000 clones, and roughly 90% of those were seen once. Together, the top ten hold less than 2.5% of the sample. The sample was peripheral blood, taken in the first trimester of pregnancy. All receptors derive from a female donor with multiple sclerosis, enrolled in a pregnancy study.

The V gene is TRBV4-1, the J gene TRBJ2-1; 8 positions match TRBD2. CDR1 is MGHRA, CDR2 YSYEKL, per germline. The CDR3 is made up of 19 amino acids. V lost 4 bases, J lost 5 bases, and 19 bases stayed unmatched. The chain's CDR3 is CASSLPQWEAGARDNEQFF. The DNA of the CDR3 is TGCGCCAGCAGCCTTCCCCAGTGGGAAGCGGGAGCGAGGGACAATGAGCAGTTCTTC.

V and J are TRBV22-1 and TRBJ1-3; the table's D gene call, TRBD1, was not cross checked with the DNA. TRBV22-1 is annotated as a pseudogene. There are 15 residues in the CDR3. For the CDR3, the DNA is TGTCCTGGGAGCGCACGAGGGGGACAAGGAAACACCATATATTTT. This gives the protein CPGSARGGQGNTIYF.

In this sample, this clone turned up once. The V gene is TRBV11-2, the J gene TRBJ1-2; D is undetermined. CDR3 size: 13 residues. V was clipped by 5 bases and J by 4 bases, with 11 bases between them. CDR1 and CDR2 (germline): SGHAT, FQNNGV. CDR3 in amino acids: CASSANAVYGYTF. The CDR3 nucleotides are TGTGCCAGCAGCGCCAACGCGGTCTATGGCTACACCTTC.

Only one count was recorded for this clone. The chain couples TRBV19 to TRBJ1-4, with 7 bases identical to TRBD1. CDR1 is LNHDA, CDR2 SQIVND, per germline (reference sequence). The CDR3 consists of 15 residues. Unmatched junction bases numbered 3, after V lost 5 bases and J lost 0 bases. The CDR3 DNA is TGTGCCAGTAGTCCGGGGACAGCAACTAATGAAAAACTGTTTTTT. Encoded protein: CASSPGTATNEKLFF.

The rearrangement links TRBV25-1 to TRBJ2-4; 11 positions agree with TRBD2. Germline trimming cut 2 bases from V and 0 bases from J; bases unmatched to any gene: 3. Germline-derived CDR1 and CDR2 are MGHDK and SYGVNS. The length of the CDR3 is 17 residues. The CDR3 here is CASSELGLAGAKNIQYF. CDR3 nucleotide sequence: TGTGCCAGCAGTGAACTCGGACTAGCGGGAGCCAAAAACATTCAGTACTTC. Full variable domain (outside the CDR3, taken from reference TRBV25-1 and TRBJ2-4): EADIYQTPRYLVIGTGKKITLECSQTMGHDKMYWYQQDPGMELHLIHYSYGVNSTEKGDLSSESTVSRIRTEHFPLTLESARPSHTSQYLCASSELGLAGAKNIQYFGAGTRLSVL.